There are many counts of the clone carrying this T cell receptor (beta chain). What it binds is unknown. The sample originates from a study of identical twins. Study-level results: Researchers caution that invariant MAIT and iNKT cells could partly confound zero-insertion analyses.

Using its own MiXCR run on the 5' RACE reads, TCRdb lists one record per CDR3 protein. The repertoire holds a few hundred thousand distinct CDR3 sequences, with more than 9% as singletons. Germline V gene data show CDR1 as LGHDT and CDR2 as YNNKEL (reference sequence). Losses at the gene ends were 4 bases for V and 7 bases for J; bases not matched to a gene: 12. This CDR3 has 16 residues. These same data were also listed under a study on yellow fever vaccine responses in identical twins.

This chain links TRBV3-1 with TRBJ2-2, with 7 nucleotides matching TRBD2. The sequenced sample was PBMCs. This receptor was identified in a woman between 18 and 30 years old in good health. The CDR3 reads CASSRRAGVRVGELFF. DNA for the CDR3: TGTGCCAGCAGCCGAAGGGCGGGAGTTAGGGTCGGGGAGCTGTTTTTT.